What follows is one T cell receptor beta chain and its context. The antigen it recognizes is unknown. No quality values exist for individual bases; no much larger clone is one base distant. The cohort consisted of some 730 healthy bone marrow donors. At the time of sampling, every cohort member was nominally healthy, though immune exposures that went unrecorded were likely present. The donor was CMV seronegative and belonged to the group of 352 seronegative cohort members. Each donor provided a peripheral blood sample, and peripheral blood mononuclear cells were used for TCR beta sequencing. The Qiagen DNeasy Blood Extraction Kit was used to extract genomic DNA from the blood cell samples. This sample is drawn from a study of cytomegalovirus exposure and HLA in healthy donors (dated by TCRdb to 2015 to 2018). At the level of the whole study: An earlier analysis of 550 to 700 of the donors reported 250 to 300 Gb of sequence data and some 100 million unique TCR beta sequences from 150 million to 200 million T cells. On average, around 240,000 unique TCR beta nucleotide sequences were sequenced per donor among 350 to 400 genotyped donors of the cohort, with 15% to 20% of those sequences being non-productive. An earlier analysis of 587 of the donors used high-throughput TCR beta sequencing to judge whether each TCR beta V gene segment behaved as functional or pseudogenic. HLA typing covered class I and class II loci at four-digit resolution. The number of donors typed differed by locus, with roughly 629-640 for A, B, C, DRB1 and DQB1, around 560 for DQA1, 600 to 610 for DPA1, and 400 to 490 for DPB1. To predict cytomegalovirus infection status, the study brought together high-throughput TCR immunosequencing, statistical association of individual TCRs with disease status, and machine learning. Using immunosequencing, the study profiled T cell repertoires from about 620 subjects and related those repertoires to cytomegalovirus serostatus. All discovery cohort repertoires had been generated on a single sequencing platform. In addition to the first cohort of 500 to 850 subjects, a separate validation cohort of over 90 different subjects was used. To study patterns of TCR occurrence, a later analysis re-analyzed previously published TCR beta repertoires from 650 to 750 donors and added high-resolution HLA genotyping. Of the roughly 400 genotyped donors, about 80% fell in the genetic ancestry cluster associated with self-reported Caucasian donors. An early release that covered 640 HLA-typed donors contained approximately 300 gigabases of sequencing data and 85 million to 100 million unique TCR sequences. Donor age, sex, ethnicity and CMV serostatus were compiled alongside the repertoire data. Rather than drawing on any new phenotypic data, the later analysis identified candidate immune exposures from TCR beta sequences and the way those sequences occurred across donors. The aim of the study was to test whether cataloging public T cell receptors could identify signatures of past pathogen exposure. In a later genetic analysis, genome-wide SNP genotypes for about 65% of the roughly 700 donors were used, and that subset was treated as a discovery cohort. Because of strong linkage in the cohort, 4 to 6 DR-DQ haplotypes were treated as single units for association and clustering. Broader findings and caveats from the paper: Several of the top co-occurrence clusters appeared to be linked to parvovirus B19, influenza, CMV and Epstein-Barr virus, according to a later analysis. Most CMV-associated TCR beta chains appeared to be HLA-restricted in a later analysis, and the HLA associations seemed to be driven largely by CMV exposure. Cytomegalovirus status was reported to be diagnosed by the classifier with high specificity and sensitivity in both the original and validation cohorts. A later analysis found that HLA-associated TCR beta chains were more clonally expanded and had lower generation probabilities than equally common non-associated chains. Three of the identified cytomegalovirus-associated TCR beta chains were confirmed in vitro to be specific for cytomegalovirus antigens. At a false discovery rate of 0.05, a later analysis linked around 17,000 TCR beta sequences to specific HLA alleles. Compared with the 666-donor mean, donors in an Asian-associated ancestry cluster had fewer N-insertions in productive TCRs, according to a later genetic analysis. When HLA alleles, especially DR and DQ, strongly co-occurred, TCR associations were difficult to assign to individual alleles. V-gene and J-gene trimming of TCR beta chains was associated with a missense DCLRE1C variant in a later genetic analysis, and the association was replicated in an independent cohort. An earlier analysis of approximately 600 of the donors showed that most TCR beta V segments appeared in productive rearrangements either about 87% or about 30% of the time, which broadly matched IMGT annotations. Most TCR sequences were seen in very few donors, while some public TCRs were found in many individuals. Correlated functional status among segregating V segments might be attributable to linkage disequilibrium, but an unknown experimental factor could not be ruled out. In this cohort, only TCR beta chains were sequenced, and detectable features were limited by the absence of alpha or paired-chain data. Because counts were too low, under 20 rarely observed V segments, including chromosome 9 orphons, were left out of the earlier analysis of approximately 500 of the donors. Because HLA typing was missing for some donors at each locus, association tests included only the typed subset. The presence/absence analyses assumed that sequencing depth was roughly uniform across donors, and that assumption may not be true. A further reported finding was that TCR beta sequences accurately predicted the HLA-A and HLA-B alleles for most subjects in the first cohort. The only immune exposure information available for the cohort was CMV serostatus. Because the 87-base-pair reads could not distinguish some IMGT-functional V segments, including TRBV6-2 and TRBV6-3, those segments were excluded. The sequencing pipeline was judged likely to have produced a cluster of highly shared sequence variants as a technical artifact. In a later analysis, the rate of TCR association differed among HLA loci, with DRB1 alleles having the most associated TCRs and HLA-C alleles having the fewest. The authors suggested that the approach could potentially be extended to other disease states and immunological phenotypes. In the study, around 150 TCR beta chains were listed as associated with cytomegalovirus.

The library was made by the immunoSEQ multiplex PCR assay. The multiplex PCR relied on a mix of 60 forward primers for TCR Vbeta segments and 13 reverse primers for TCR Jbeta segments. A multiplex PCR assay on genomic DNA amplified the CDR3 region of rearranged TCR beta genes. The Illumina HiSeq System was used to sequence the amplified TCR beta libraries as 87-base-pair reads. The authors' analysis ran thus. A later analysis tallied about 77 million unique TCR beta chains across the 666 repertoires, and some 12 million of those chains were shared by two or more donors. Raw reads were error-corrected and collapsed into unique sequences with a nearest-neighbor algorithm that merged closely related sequences to remove PCR and sequencing errors. CDR3 sequences were aligned to IMGT reference sequences to assign V, D and J gene segments. For a sequence to be retained, a match of at least six nucleotides was required to both a V gene segment and a J gene segment. Rearrangements were called productive when the CDR3 lacked stop codons and stayed in frame with V and J; all others were non-productive. Following IMGT convention, CDR3 was defined as the stretch from the second conserved V-encoded cysteine to the conserved J-encoded phenylalanine. The earlier analysis of 550 to 650 of the donors excluded any sequence lacking an unambiguous match to a single V gene segment. An earlier analysis of under 750 of the donors called V segments functional above 56.7% productive rearrangements and segregating when the between-donor standard deviation exceeded 5%. A statistical classification framework was built for diagnosing cytomegalovirus status from the catalog of TCR beta chain sequences. In a later analysis, V and J genes were assigned by comparing TCR nucleotide sequences against IMGT/GENE-DB human TR gene sequences. The TCRdist pipeline was used in a later analysis to assign CDR3 sequences and most-parsimonious VDJ recombination scenarios. In a later analysis, each TCR beta chain was defined by its CDR3 amino acid sequence together with its V-gene family, and reads lacking a unique V-gene family were excluded. A later analysis removed 500 to 650 highly shared, low-generation-probability nucleotide sequences to deal with suspected cross-contamination and a sequencing artifact. In a later analysis, a clonal expansion index for each public chain was calculated from normalized within-repertoire ranks of inferred template counts. A later analysis computed generation probabilities with a VDJ recombination model fitted to out-of-frame rearrangements, and checked the results against IGoR. In a later analysis, hypergeometric tests were used to score TCR-TCR, TCR-HLA and TCR-CMV co-occurrence, with a repertoire-size bias correction applied to TCR pairs. In a later analysis, false discovery rates were estimated by permuting HLA or CMV assignments 20 times. A later analysis grouped co-occurring TCRs with DBSCAN, adding TCRdist sequence similarity when clustering within HLA-allele-positive subsets. For co-occurrence clustering, repertoires with fewer than 30,000 or more than 120,000 public chains were excluded, along with 5 or 6 repertoires with anomalous nucleotide sharing. In TCRdb, the immuneACCESS table is reduced to in-frame sequences with V and J assigned. These tables do not hold every clone; where another copy was compared, an unresolved V gene accounts for under half, and the others remain unexplained. That table is the source of V, J and clone size, and D and trimming were worked out from the DNA. The sample data list about 250,000 clones, and approximately 91% of these were observed just once. The top ten clones comprise 1.7% of the sample.

There are 15 amino acids in the CDR3, from cysteine to phenylalanine inclusive. Of all the DNA, just the CDR3 is kept, 45 bases in frame from base 1. Trimming leaves V shorter by 5 bases and J shorter by 6 bases, with the junction holding 9 bases beyond the gene matches. The germline V gene gives CDR1 as SGHNT and CDR2 as YENEEA. In this chain, TRBV11-3 is recombined with TRBJ2-5; TRBD2 agrees with 10 junctional bases. The specimen sequenced was PBMCs. The source is a girl aged 2 to 10 in good health and CMV-seronegative. The CDR3 protein is CASSPRGTSAKTQYF. In nucleotides, the sequence is TGTGCCAGCAGCCCCCGGGGGACTAGCGCGAAGACCCAGTACTTC.